A single sample gave rise to the 3 T cell receptor beta chains below, sequenced in a study of shared clonotypes between healthy human individuals. TCRdb's table, derived via immunoSEQ multiplex PCR, lists solely in-frame clones and lacks some. This table holds roughly 1.5 million clones, 95% to 99% found once. Sequenced: naive CD4+ T cells sorted from blood. As to subset: CD45RA+ positively selected. Receptors were obtained from a young man in good health.

The genes are TRBV7-6 and TRBJ1-1; 9 bases align to TRBD1. This CDR3 has 19 amino acids. CDR1 is SGHVS, CDR2 FNYEAQ, per germline. The V and J ends lost 7 bases and 5 bases, in that order; junction bases with no gene match: 23. CDR3 nucleotides: TGTGCCAGCACCCGAAGGTCGGGGGGGGGACAGGGACGAGGAACTGAAGCTTTCTTT. It translates to CASTRRSGGGQGRGTEAFF. The full variable domain, its missing parts supplied by reference TRBV7-6 and TRBJ1-1, is GAGVSQSPRYKVTKRGQDVALRCDPISGHVSLYWYRQALGQGPEFLTYFNYEAQQDKSGLPNDRFSAERPEGSISTLTIQRTEQRDSAMYRCASTRRSGGGQGRGTEAFFGQGTRLTVV.

This rearrangement joins TRBV6-5 to TRBJ1-2, with 9 nucleotides matching TRBD1. With V trimmed by 4 bases and J by 7 bases, 13 bases remained unmatched. CDR3 length: 16 residues. Germline V gene lookup returns CDR1 MNHEY and CDR2 SVGAGI. CDR3: CASSWNNAQGAGGYTF. The CDR3, as DNA: TGTGCCAGCAGTTGGAATAATGCACAGGGGGCTGGTGGCTACACCTTC.

The chain links TRBV20-1 to TRBJ2-5; D ambiguous. The CDR3 spans 11 residues. The V and J ends lost 8 bases and 2 bases respectively, with 9 bases between them. In germline, CDR1 is DFQATT, CDR2 SNEGSKA (reference sequence). The CDR3, as DNA: TGCAGTAAACAATTACAAGAGACCCAGTACTTC. Encoded protein: CSKQLQETQYF.